These T cell receptor beta chains were read from a single sample in a study of shared clonotypes between healthy human individuals. Sequencing was performed with immunoSEQ multiplex PCR; in TCRdb, only in-frame clones are kept and a portion is missing. The sample has some 2.4 million clones; 93% are singletons. Material for sequencing was naive CD4+ T cells from PBMCs. The receptors originated from a man in his late teens or twenties in good health. Some clones in this sample may be carry-over from other donors' samples. The CDR3 runs from the conserved cysteine through the conserved F or W. The D gene is left open where the match is weak. Part of the rows lack a size; the others show once, few, many or a class for expanded clones.

size | J | D | V | DNA | CDR3
- | TRBJ2-3 | - | TRBV28 | TGTGCCAGCATGGGAGATACGCAGTATTTT | CASMGDTQYF
- | TRBJ2-5 | TRBD2 | TRBV29-1 | TGCAGCGTTGATGTTAGCGGGGGGGCAGAGACCCAGTACTTC | CSVDVSGGAETQYF
- | TRBJ2-1 | - | TRBV11-2 | TGTGCCAGCAGGCCTTTAGCGGTACCCTACAATGAGCAGTTCTTC | CASRPLAVPYNEQFF
- | TRBJ2-2 | TRBD1 | TRBV6-5 | TGTGCCAGCAGGAGGACAGGGAACACCGGGGAGCTGTTTTTT | CASRRTGNTGELFF
- | TRBJ2-1 | - | TRBV25-1 | TGTGCCAGCAGTCCCAGTGGGGGGGCGCTTAATGAGCAGTTCTTC | CASSPSGGALNEQFF
- | TRBJ2-2 | - | TRBV30 | TGTGCCTGGTGTGGAGATAACACCGGGGAGCTGTTTTTT | CAWCGDNTGELFF
- | TRBJ1-2 | - | TRBV4-3 | TGCGCCAGCAGCCAAGGAAGGGAGAGGACTAACTATGGCTACACCTTC | CASSQGRERTNYGYTF
- | TRBJ2-1 | - | TRBV19 | TGTGCCAGTAGTATAGCGGGGACGGCATCCTACAATGAGCAGTTCTTC | CASSIAGTASYNEQFF
- | TRBJ2-7 | TRBD1 | TRBV27 | TGTGCCAGCCGTGGACAGGGGGCCTACGAGCAGTACTTC | CASRGQGAYEQYF
once | TRBJ1-2 | - | TRBV2 | TGTGCCAGCAAGGGAACAGGGAACTATGGCTACACCTTC | CASKGTGNYGYTF
- | TRBJ2-3 | TRBD2 | TRBV7-9 | TGTGCCAGCAGCTCCCCTCCGGGACTAAACACAGATACGCAGTATTTT | CASSSPPGLNTDTQYF
- | TRBJ2-7 | - | TRBV5-1 | TGTGCCAGCAGCTTGGATCGCGGGCAGGGTGGATACGAGCAGTACTTC | CASSLDRGQGGYEQYF
- | TRBJ1-1 | TRBD1 | TRBV5-1 | TGCGCCAGCAGCACCCGGGACAGGGGGACTGAAGCTTTCTTT | CASSTRDRGTEAFF
- | TRBJ1-6 | - | TRBV5-1 | TGCGCCAGCAGCTTGGGGGGGACTGAGTATAATTCACCCCTCCACTTT | CASSLGGTEYNSPLHF
- | TRBJ1-1 | - | TRBV6-1 | TGTGCCAGCAGTAGACAGGTTAACACTGAAGCTTTCTTT | CASSRQVNTEAFF
- | TRBJ1-2 | - | TRBV6-5 | TGTGCCAGCAGTTACGGAGGGGATGATGGCTACACCTTC | CASSYGGDDGYTF
- | TRBJ2-5 | - | TRBV2 | TGTGCCAGCAGAACAGAGCCGACGGCCCAGTACTTC | CASRTEPTAQYF
- | TRBJ2-7 | - | TRBV21-1 | TGTGCCAGCAGCCCTTGGACTAGCGGCTACGAGCAGTACTTC | CASSPWTSGYEQYF
few | TRBJ2-2 | - | TRBV7-8 | TGTGCCAGCAGCTTTTACACCGGGGAGCTGTTTTTT | CASSFYTGELFF
- | TRBJ1-1 | - | TRBV6-4 | TGTGCCAGCAGAGGAGCCGGGAGGGAGATGTTCTTT | CASRGAGREMFF
- | TRBJ2-3 | - | TRBV19 | TGTGCCAGTAGTATTTTTCCGCGGCCAGATACGCAGTATTTT | CASSIFPRPDTQYF
- | TRBJ2-3 | - | TRBV29-1 | TGCAGCGTTGAGACCCTCACAGATACGCAGTATTTT | CSVETLTDTQYF
- | TRBJ2-7 | - | TRBV5-6 | TGTGCCAGCAGCGCCCCTTTCCCGGGACCCTACGAGCAGTACTTC | CASSAPFPGPYEQYF
- | TRBJ1-1 | - | TRBV28 | TGTGCCAGCAGTTTCCGCCTCACTGAAGCTTTCTTT | CASSFRLTEAFF
- | TRBJ2-5 | - | TRBV7-9 | TGTGCCAGCAGCATCGGGACTGTACAAGAGACCCAGTACTTC | CASSIGTVQETQYF
- | TRBJ2-6 | - | TRBV7-9 | TGTGCCAGCAGCTCCGGACCCACCCGCTCTGGGGCCAACGTCCTGACTTTC | CASSSGPTRSGANVLTF
- | TRBJ1-1 | - | TRBV7-2 | TGTGCCAGCAGCCCTGCGCAGGGCAGGGTGAACACTGAAGCTTTCTTT | CASSPAQGRVNTEAFF
- | TRBJ2-2 | - | TRBV28 | TGTGCCAGCATCTCCAGGGGCTTGTCTTTCGGGGAGCTGTTTTTT | CASISRGLSFGELFF
- | TRBJ2-6 | - | TRBV7-9 | TGTGCCAGCAGCTTAGGTTCGGGGGAGGCCAACGTCCTGACTTTC | CASSLGSGEANVLTF
few | TRBJ1-2 | TRBD1 | TRBV28 | TGTGCCAGCAGTTTCCCGGACAGGATCTATGGCTACACCTTC | CASSFPDRIYGYTF
- | TRBJ2-5 | TRBD1 | TRBV7-3 | TGTGCCAGCAGCCTGGGAACGACAGGGGAGACCCAGTACTTC | CASSLGTTGETQYF
- | TRBJ2-7 | - | TRBV2 | TGTGCCAGCAGTGTAAGACAGGAGTACGAGCAGTACTTC | CASSVRQEYEQYF
few | TRBJ1-1 | - | TRBV25-1 | TGTGCCAGCAGTGAAGCAGGGGTTGAAGCTTTCTTT | CASSEAGVEAFF
- | TRBJ2-3 | TRBD1 | TRBV18 | TGTGCCAGCTCACCCCGGGTTGCAGGGGGCGTCGGGACAGATACGCAGTATTTT | CASSPRVAGGVGTDTQYF
- | TRBJ2-7 | - | TRBV29-1 | TGCAGCGTTGAAGATATTGGGGGGCGATACGAGCAGTACTTC | CSVEDIGGRYEQYF
- | TRBJ2-2 | TRBD1 | TRBV9 | TGTGCCAGCAGCGTAGTCGATGATAGGGACAGGGGTCCCGGGGAGCTGTTTTTT | CASSVVDDRDRGPGELFF
- | TRBJ1-1 | TRBD1 | TRBV7-2 | TGTGCCAGCAGCTTAAGGGGGCAAACTGAAGCTTTCTTT | CASSLRGQTEAFF
- | TRBJ1-5 | TRBD1 | TRBV19 | TGTGCCAGTAGTACCCCCGGGACAGGGGGTGGTCAGCCCCAGCATTTT | CASSTPGTGGGQPQHF
once | TRBJ2-3 | TRBD2 | TRBV7-2 | TGTGCCAGCAGCCTGACTAGCGGGAGGACAGATACGCAGTATTTT | CASSLTSGRTDTQYF
- | TRBJ2-7 | TRBD2 | TRBV29-1 | TGCAGCGTGGAACTAGCGGGAGGGCCACGAAGCTACGAGCAGTACTTC | CSVELAGGPRSYEQYF
- | TRBJ2-1 | TRBD2 | TRBV5-4 | TGTGCCAGCAGCGCCCCTACTAGCGGGGTCAACAATGAGCAGTTCTTC | CASSAPTSGVNNEQFF
- | TRBJ1-5 | - | TRBV2 | TGTGCCAGCAACCGGGAAACGGGTGGCAATCAGCCCCAGCATTTT | CASNRETGGNQPQHF